Below, one T cell receptor (beta chain) is given with its context. The antigen is undetermined. There are 11 residues in the CDR3. The V end was cut by 0 bases, the J end by 8 bases, with 3 bases between. The germline gives CDR1 KGHDR, CDR2 SFDVKD. The sample originates from a study of blood T cells in healthy people across ages. General observations from the study: Possibly, changes in expanded clonotypes were confounded because donor CMV status was unknown.

The study drew donors from healthy Caucasian individuals in Russia aged roughly 6 to 95. Alongside a J-beta primer mix, a sample-barcoded 5' primer served in a second PCR lasting roughly 7 to 11 cycles. TCRdb re-analysed the 5' RACE reads in MiXCR, keeping a single row per CDR3 protein. The profile covers about 720,000 distinct CDR3 sequences, with roughly 25% appearing a single time and 3% to 4.5% taken by the ten largest. The same specimen was also included in a second study, on T cells of mothers and their children.

This TCR came from a boy between 10 and 17 years old in good health. The chain has TRBV24-1 and TRBJ1-2; no firm D call. Sequencing was carried out using blood. The CDR3 DNA is TGTGCCACCAGTGATTTGAGGGGCTACACCTTC. Translation: CATSDLRGYTF.